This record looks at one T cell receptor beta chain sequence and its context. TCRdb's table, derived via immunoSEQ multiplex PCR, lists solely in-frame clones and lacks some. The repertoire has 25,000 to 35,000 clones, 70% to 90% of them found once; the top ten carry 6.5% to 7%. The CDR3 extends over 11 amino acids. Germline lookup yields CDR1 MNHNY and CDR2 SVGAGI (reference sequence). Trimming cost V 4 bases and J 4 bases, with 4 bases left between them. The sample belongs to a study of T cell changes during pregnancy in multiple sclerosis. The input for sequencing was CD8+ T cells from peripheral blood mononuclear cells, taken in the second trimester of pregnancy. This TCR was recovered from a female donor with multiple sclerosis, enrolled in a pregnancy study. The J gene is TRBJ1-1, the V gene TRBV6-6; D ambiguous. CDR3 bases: TGTGCCAGCAGTTTCAGCACTGAAGCTTTCTTT. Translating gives CASSFSTEAFF.